Given below is one T cell receptor (beta chain) in context. Enrolment of Seattle patients took place during active infection, and they were followed longitudinally. The sample comes from a study of blood T cell repertoires in COVID-19. Study summary: The origin of the acute and convalescent COVID-19 samples was the United States, Italy and Spain. T cells, B-cell-depleted T cells, or PBMCs supplied cDNA or gDNA.

Under the authors' procedure: Amplification with reference gene primers provided the estimates of nucleated cell counts. Clones were read by immunoSEQ multiplex PCR, and TCRdb kept only the in-frame ones, dropping some. That table gives V, J and clone size, and the DNA gave D and trimming. Among approximately 290,000 clones, roughly 84% were seen once, and the ten largest hold 15% to 18%. Germline trimming cut 0 bases from V and 4 bases from J; bases unmatched to any gene: 3. CDR3 size: 14 residues. From germline, CDR1 is LGHNA and CDR2 YNFKEQ. The genes are TRBV4-2 and TRBJ2-7, with 7 bases identical to TRBD2. What was sequenced was peripheral blood. The TCR originated in a person aged 65-85 years with COVID-19, enrolled during active disease. For the CDR3, the DNA is TGTGCCAGCAGCCAAGATCTAGCGGAATACGAGCAGTACTTC. It encodes CASSQDLAEYEQYF.